The 3 T cell receptor beta chains listed next were all sequenced from one sample in a study of blood T cell repertoires in COVID-19 (dated by TCRdb to 2018 to 2020). The protocol used for the library was the immunoSEQ multiplex PCR assay. The source is immuneACCESS, and TCRdb retained only in-frame sequences with V and J called. Part of the clones is not carried over; for the studies checked, unresolved V genes explain less than half of this, and the remainder is unexplained. The sample table shows approximately 200,000 clones, and around 90% are seen once. Of the sample, 1.5% to 2% is held by the ten largest clones. The sequenced sample was peripheral blood. The receptor source for this set is a man in his 70s with acute or convalescent COVID-19.

V usage is TRBV6-6 and J usage is TRBJ1-1; D is ambiguous. Trimming took off 6 bases at V and 3 bases at J, with 11 bases between the two ends. The CDR3 length is 13 residues. Germline CDR1 reads MNHNY; CDR2 reads SVGAGI (reference sequence). CDR3 in amino acids: CASSREGYTEAFF. In DNA, the CDR3 is TGTGCCAGCAGCCGGGAGGGATACACTGAAGCTTTCTTT.

This clone was recorded once. CDR3 in DNA: TGCAGCGTTGATTTCTGGCAGGGAGGCGCAGATACGCAGTATTTT. Protein: CSVDFWQGGADTQYF. The chain uses TRBV29-1 and TRBJ2-3; TRBD2 is a possible D gene (6 bases). CDR1 is SQVTM and CDR2 is ANQGSEA in the germline V gene. With 3 bases removed from V and 4 bases from J, the gap between germline ends came to 17 bases. This CDR3 contains 15 residues.

The CDR3 reads CASSQTGGQEKLFF. In DNA form, the CDR3 reads TGTGCCAGCAGCCAGACAGGGGGACAGGAAAAACTGTTTTTT. The rearrangement joins TRBV28 to TRBJ1-4, with 9 bases aligning to TRBD1. This CDR3 region has 14 residues. CDR1 and CDR2 (germline): MDHEN, SYDVKM. J gave up 8 bases and V 6 bases, and 7 bases lay outside the gene matches.